The 22 T cell receptor beta chains below all came from one sample that was sequenced in a study of blood T cells in healthy people across ages. Next came a second PCR, run for roughly 6 to 11 cycles, which used a sample-barcoded 5' primer along with a J-beta primer mix. TCRdb reprocessed the 5' RACE reads via MiXCR and lists one record per CDR3 protein. The data hold some 1,000,000 distinct CDR3 sequences, with roughly 24% observed a single time. These data are also associated with another study on T cells of mothers and their children.

The sequenced material came from blood. Every receptor here comes from a girl aged 2 to 9 in good health.

CDR3 DNA sequence: TGCAGCGTTGCGCCGGCAGTAAGGCCCTACGAGCAGTACTTC. Translation: CSVAPAVRPYEQYF. This chain connects TRBV29-1 to TRBJ2-7, with D unclear. V was shortened by 4 bases and J by 2 bases, with 15 bases between the two germline ends. Germline CDR1 SQVTM, CDR2 ANQGSEA. The CDR3 has 14 residues.

This clonotype was counted a few times. The chain joins TRBV29-1 to TRBJ2-1; perhaps TRBD2 as D (5 bases). V lost 6 bases and J lost 8, with 20 bases in between. The CDR3 contains 14 residues. CDR1 and CDR2 from the germline V gene are SQVTM and ANQGSEA. For the CDR3, the DNA is TGCAGCGTCCCGGGGAACCCCTGGAGCGATGAGCAGTTCTTC. Protein product: CSVPGNPWSDEQFF.

In this sample, this clonotype turned up many times. V gene TRBV7-2 combines with J gene TRBJ2-5, with D possibly being TRBD1 (6 bases). The germline V gene has CDR1 SGHTA and CDR2 FQGNSA. CDR3 length equals 14 residues. Trimming shortened V by 4 bases and J by 4 bases, and 13 bases separated the two germline ends. The CDR3 loop reads CASSYRSGAETQYF. In nucleotides, the CDR3 is TGTGCCAGCAGCTACCGATCAGGGGCAGAGACCCAGTACTTC.

This clonotype has just a few counts. The rearrangement links TRBV6-1 to TRBJ2-5, with 7 positions matching TRBD1. V shed 6 bases, J shed 2 bases, and the junction held 9 bases outside the gene matches. Germline loops: CDR1 MNHNS, CDR2 SASEGT. This CDR3 has 15 amino acids. CDR3: CASRKGTVGQETQYF. The CDR3 region has the DNA TGTGCCAGCAGGAAGGGGACAGTGGGTCAAGAGACCCAGTACTTC.

This clonotype was seen more than once but under ten times. The rearrangement uses TRBV15 and TRBJ2-2, with D possibly matching TRBD2 (7 bases). The CDR3 is 17 residues long. Trimming removed 6 bases from V and 0 bases from J, with 17 bases in between. From germline, CDR1 is LNHNV and CDR2 YYDKDF (reference sequence). CDR3 in DNA: TGTGCCACCAGTGACGCCCGGGGGGCCGCGAACACCGGGGAGCTGTTTTTT. Its translation is CATSDARGAANTGELFF.

V and J are TRBV28 and TRBJ2-7, with unresolved D. The V end was cut by 7 bases, the J end by 0 bases, with 10 bases between. Germline V gene lookup returns CDR1 MDHEN and CDR2 SYDVKM. The CDR3 consists of 13 residues. In DNA, the CDR3 is TGTGCCAGCACCTTTACTAACTCCTACGAGCAGTACTTC. Its translation is CASTFTNSYEQYF.

This clonotype has just a few counts. The J gene is TRBJ1-1, the V gene TRBV29-1; D uncertain. The CDR3 extends over 12 amino acids. Germline assignment: CDR1 SQVTM and CDR2 ANQGSEA. V lost 6 bases and J lost 1, with 9 bases in between. The CDR3 sequence: CSVFVTNTEAFF. CDR3 sequence (DNA): TGCAGCGTCTTCGTGACGAACACTGAAGCTTTCTTT.

The table lists this clonotype with a few counts. The CDR3 loop reads CASSSDRSNSPLHF. The CDR3 bases are TGTGCCAGCAGCTCTGACAGGTCAAATTCACCCCTCCACTTT. The J gene is TRBJ1-6, the V gene TRBV7-2, with D possibly being TRBD1 (6 bases). There are 14 residues in the CDR3. Germline-derived CDR1 and CDR2 are SGHTA and FQGNSA. Trimming stripped 4 bases from V and 7 bases from J, with 11 bases between. Complete variable domain (other parts from reference TRBV7-2 and TRBJ1-6): GAGVSQSPSNKVTEKGKDVELRCDPISGHTALYWYRQSLGQGLEFLIYFQGNSAPDKSGLPSDRFSAERTGGSVSTLTIQRTQQEDSAVYLCASSSDRSNSPLHFGNGTRLTVT.

This clonotype was seen a handful of times. The V and J genes are TRBV2 and TRBJ1-1; 7 bases match TRBD1. CDR3 length: 14 residues. The germline CDR1 and CDR2 sequences are SNHLY and FYNNEI. Trimming removed 6 bases from V and 1 base from J; junction bases left unmatched: 5. The CDR3 protein is CASRVGQTNTEAFF. Here the CDR3 DNA reads TGTGCCAGCAGAGTGGGACAGACGAACACTGAAGCTTTCTTT.

The rearrangement joins TRBV3-1 to TRBJ1-5; no definite D call. The germline V gene has CDR1 LGHDT and CDR2 YNNKEL (reference sequence). The CDR3 is made up of 12 amino acids. The V end lost 4 bases, the J end lost 9 bases, and 10 bases lay between the germline ends. The DNA for the CDR3 is TGTGCCAGCAGCCGCCTCCCGTGGCCCCAGCATTTT. Translated, it gives CASSRLPWPQHF.

This clonotype has more than one count but fewer than ten. At one of its ends the junction is not consistent with the germline gene, which may arise from a read error. This sequence joins TRBV28 and TRBJ2-1; 9 bases fit TRBD2. Per germline, CDR1 MDHEN and CDR2 SYDVKM. This CDR3 comprises 13 residues. The CDR3 sequence: CAGRLGLAREQFF. CDR3 DNA: TGTGCCGGCAGGCTGGGACTAGCTCGTGAGCAGTTCTTC.

This clonotype showed up just a few times. The J gene is TRBJ2-3, the V gene TRBV25-1; the match to TRBD2 covers 14 bases. The CDR3 covers 16 residues. CDR1 is MGHDK, CDR2 SYGVNS, per germline. V lost 4 bases, J lost 3 bases, and 3 bases stayed unmatched. CDR3 loop: CASSVRTSGRTDTQYF. The CDR3 DNA reads TGTGCCAGCAGTGTTAGGACTAGCGGGAGGACAGATACGCAGTATTTT.

This chain connects TRBV7-9 to TRBJ1-6, with 7 bases matching TRBD1. The ends lost 6 bases at V and 8 bases at J; junction bases unmatched: 7. Germline values: CDR1 SEHNR, CDR2 FQNEAQ (reference sequence). The CDR3 totals 14 residues. CDR3 residues: CASRARQGDSPLHF. CDR3 nucleotide sequence: TGTGCCAGCAGGGCCCGACAGGGTGATTCACCCCTCCACTTT.

This clonotype has only a few counts. The chain couples TRBV5-1 to TRBJ2-1; D is unclear. Deletions cut 6 bases from V and 5 bases from J, with 18 bases between. This CDR3 comprises 15 residues. The V gene's germline CDR1 is SGHRS and CDR2 YFSETQ. CDR3 residues: CASKRQQLPNNEQFF. CDR3 coding DNA: TGCGCCAGCAAAAGGCAACAGCTCCCTAACAATGAGCAGTTCTTC.

The chain recombines TRBV27 with TRBJ2-1; TRBD1 is a possible D gene (6 bases). V was cut by 5 bases and J by 4 bases, with 12 bases left in between. The CDR3 length is 14 residues. Germline CDR1 reads MNHEY; CDR2 reads SMNVEV (reference sequence). The CDR3 sequence is CASSMGHRYNEQFF. CDR3 sequence (DNA): TGTGCCAGCAGTATGGGACACCGATACAATGAGCAGTTCTTC.

The sample holds a few counts of this clonotype. The J gene is TRBJ1-4, the V gene TRBV6-6; D ambiguous. The CDR3 runs 14 residues. In germline, CDR1 is MNHNY, CDR2 SVGAGI (reference sequence). V lost 8 bases and J 5 bases, leaving 15 bases between the germline ends. The CDR3 sequence: CASLSDWGNEKLFF. For the CDR3, the DNA is TGTGCCAGCCTTTCCGATTGGGGAAATGAAAAACTGTTTTTT.

The chain carries TRBV20-1 and TRBJ1-2; TRBD1 aligns across 8 bases. V lost 5 bases to trimming and J lost 2 bases; unmatched junction nucleotides: 4. This CDR3 contains 13 residues. In germline, CDR1 is DFQATT, CDR2 SNEGSKA (reference sequence). The CDR3 DNA sequence: TGCAGTGCTTCCGGGACAGGAAACTATGGCTACACCTTC. It is translated as CSASGTGNYGYTF.

The sample holds a few counts of this clonotype. CDR3 residues: CASSQVRGKTGLNNEQFF. The CDR3 DNA sequence: TGTGCCAGCAGCCAAGTAAGGGGGAAGACGGGATTAAACAATGAGCAGTTCTTC. J is TRBJ2-5 and V is TRBV3-1; perhaps TRBD1 as D (6 bases). The J call could be wrong; TRBJ2-1 is a better fit for the DNA end. Per the germline V gene, CDR1 is LGHDT and CDR2 is YNNKEL (reference sequence). CDR3 length equals 18 residues.

The count of this clonotype is one. V and J are TRBV7-9 and TRBJ1-4, with D possibly being TRBD1 (6 bases). The V end lost 6 bases, the J end lost 4 bases, and 9 bases lay between the germline ends. The CDR3 spans 13 residues. Per the germline V gene, CDR1 is SEHNR and CDR2 is FQNEAQ (reference sequence). In DNA form, the CDR3 reads TGTGCCAGCAGGGAAGGGGGTAATGAAAAACTGTTTTTT. Translated, it gives CASREGGNEKLFF.

CDR3 DNA: TGCGCCAGCAGCGACTACGGGACCCAGTACTTC. Translated, it gives CASSDYGTQYF. J is TRBJ2-5 and V is TRBV5-1; D might be TRBD2 (5 bases). This CDR3 region has 11 residues. Between the trimmed V and J ends, which lost 4 bases and 7 bases, there was a span of 8 bases. Germline CDR1 SGHRS, CDR2 YFSETQ.

The CDR3 DNA reads as TGCAGCGTCCGTTCGGGATCCTACGAGCAGTACTTC. Translation: CSVRSGSYEQYF. The chain combines TRBV29-1 with TRBJ2-7, with D tentatively TRBD2 (5 bases). The CDR3 is made up of 12 amino acids. V lost 6 bases to trimming and J lost 1 base, with 10 bases between them. Germline V gene sequence: CDR1 SQVTM, CDR2 ANQGSEA.

V is TRBV7-3 and J is TRBJ2-5; TRBD2 matches at 7 bases. With 0 bases clipped from V and 3 bases from J, the junction kept 4 bases outside the gene matches. The germline V gene has CDR1 SGHTA and CDR2 FQGTGA. The CDR3 runs 15 residues. Here the CDR3 reads CASSLTGGGEETQYF. Written as DNA, the CDR3 is TGTGCCAGCAGCTTAACCGGTGGGGGGGAAGAGACCCAGTACTTC.